Only a few counts were recorded for the clone carrying this T cell receptor (beta chain). Antigen unknown. The CDR3 has 15 amino acids. Germline loops: CDR1 MNHEY, CDR2 SVGAGI. V was pared by 1 base and J by 5 bases, with 14 bases between. The entry originates in a study of blood T cells in healthy people across ages. About the study: Template switching picked up about one barcoded beta molecule for each two T cells. The study, taken as a whole, reports: Among T cells, TCR beta diversity per million cells dropped roughly linearly as age rose. The donors' CMV status was not determined, possibly confounding changes in expanded clonotypes. Long-lived donors carried more naive CD4+ cells and greater diversity than aged donors.

With a J-beta primer mix and a sample-barcoded 5' primer, a second PCR ran about 6 to 11 cycles. Each CDR3 protein gets one entry after TCRdb re-called the 5' RACE reads with MiXCR. The profile shows around 1,500,000 distinct CDR3 sequences, 28% of them singletons. This sequence originates from a woman aged 25 to 39 in good health. What was sequenced was blood. V gene TRBV6-5 combines with J gene TRBJ1-2; D may be TRBD1 (6 bases). CDR3 DNA: TGTGCCAGCAGTTACTTCGGGACACGGGGGTATGGCTACACCTTC. It translates to CASSYFGTRGYGYTF.